Shown below are 20 T cell receptor beta chains from a single sample sequenced in a study of T cell responses to AZD1222 COVID-19 vaccine. TCRdb's copy holds only in-frame clones and misses some; the assay was immunoSEQ multiplex PCR. Altogether approximately 82,000 clones are present, 90% to 95% being singletons, with the ten largest covering roughly 5.6%. The source material was peripheral blood, sampled on day 0 of AZD1222 vaccination. These receptors were obtained from an adult in good health.

The chain couples TRBV27 to TRBJ1-1; 7 nucleotides align to TRBD1. The V and J ends lost 2 bases and 6 bases, in that order; junction bases with no gene match: 6. Germline values: CDR1 MNHEY, CDR2 SMNVEV (reference sequence). The CDR3 length is 14 residues. The CDR3 protein is CASSLRGQVAEAFF. The CDR3 nucleotides read TGTGCCAGCAGTTTAAGGGGGCAAGTCGCTGAAGCTTTCTTT.

The rearrangement uses TRBV7-6 and TRBJ2-7, with TRBD1 matching 11 bases. Germline lookup yields CDR1 SGHVS and CDR2 FNYEAQ. The J segment lost 3 bases and the V segment lost 3 bases, leaving 10 bases of the junction unmatched. This CDR3 contains 17 residues. CDR3 amino acids: CASSLGPRGTGGYEQYF. As DNA, the CDR3 is TGTGCCAGCAGCTTGGGCCCCCGAGGGACAGGGGGCTACGAGCAGTACTTC.

The CDR3: CASSGDRVTEQFF. CDR3 DNA: TGTGCCAGCAGCGGGGACAGGGTTACTGAGCAGTTCTTC. The chain employs TRBV11-2 and TRBJ2-1; 9 bases align to TRBD1. The CDR3 consists of 13 residues. Losses at the gene ends were 5 bases for V and 9 bases for J; bases not matched to a gene: 5. Germline assignment: CDR1 SGHAT and CDR2 FQNNGV.

This rearrangement joins TRBV6-1 to TRBJ1-4; D not resolved. The CDR3 runs to 14 residues. Germline V gives CDR1 MNHNS, CDR2 SASEGT. V lost 1 base and J lost 0, with 3 bases in between. The CDR3 bases are TGTGCCAGCAGTGAAGGGTCAACTAATGAAAAACTGTTTTTT. This translates into CASSEGSTNEKLFF.

The V and J genes are TRBV28 and TRBJ1-1; possible D gene TRBD1, 5 bases. In germline, CDR1 is MDHEN, CDR2 SYDVKM. The V and J ends lost 3 bases and 4 bases respectively, with 9 bases between them. CDR3 length: 13 residues. CDR3 in amino acids: CASSLGRATEAFF. CDR3 coding DNA: TGTGCCAGCAGTTTGGGCAGGGCCACTGAAGCTTTCTTT.

The J gene is TRBJ2-5, the V gene TRBV11-2, with a tentative D call TRBD1 (6 bases). V lost 1 base, J lost 11 bases, and 11 bases lay in between. The CDR3 is made up of 12 amino acids. From germline, CDR1 is SGHAT and CDR2 FQNNGV. The CDR3 nucleotides read TGTGCCAGCAGCTTAGGGCAGGGGATTCAGTACTTC. This translates into CASSLGQGIQYF.

V usage is TRBV9 and J usage is TRBJ1-1; D gene unclear. Germline CDR1 is SGDLS and CDR2 is YYNGEE. This CDR3 comprises 15 residues. Trimming shortened V by 0 bases and J by 4 bases, and 13 bases separated the two germline ends. CDR3 in DNA: TGTGCCAGCAGCGTAGAGGGCAGGTTTCTCACTGAAGCTTTCTTT. Amino acids: CASSVEGRFLTEAFF.

The chain joins TRBV19 to TRBJ2-5, with D possibly TRBD1 on 6 matching bases. Germline CDR1 LNHDA, CDR2 SQIVND (reference sequence). The CDR3 runs to 15 residues. V dropped 4 bases and J dropped 1 base, with 13 bases sitting between them. Here the CDR3 DNA reads TGTGCCAGTAGTACTGACAGGAAACTCCAAGAGACCCAGTACTTC. Protein: CASSTDRKLQETQYF.

The chain links TRBV11-3 to TRBJ2-1, with a weak D call TRBD1 (6 bases). The CDR3 has 11 residues. Germline CDR1 SGHNT, CDR2 YENEEA. The germline V and J ends were trimmed by 5 bases and 10 bases, with 9 bases remaining between them. DNA of the CDR3: TGTGCCAGCAGCCAGGGGCCCGAGCAGTTCTTC. This codes for CASSQGPEQFF. Looking up the rest from reference TRBV11-3 and TRBJ2-1 gives the full variable domain: EAGVVQSPRYKIIEKKQPVAFWCNPISGHNTLYWYLQNLGQGPELLIRYENEEAVDDSQLPKDRFSAERLKGVDSTLKIQPAELGDSAVYLCASSQGPEQFFGPGTRLTVL.

This rearrangement joins TRBV9 to TRBJ2-1, with 12 positions matching TRBD2. V gave up 2 bases and J gave up 3 bases; unmatched junction bases: 3. This CDR3 is built from 16 residues. Germline V CDR1 and CDR2: SGDLS, YYNGEE. This CDR3 is CASSVLAGGVYNEQFF. The CDR3 DNA reads TGTGCCAGCAGCGTGCTAGCGGGGGGGGTCTACAATGAGCAGTTCTTC.

The chain uses TRBV3-1 (or the pseudogene TRBV3-2) and TRBJ2-7; 11 bases align to TRBD1. Germline CDR1 and CDR2: LGHDT and YNNKEL (reference sequence). The V gene end was trimmed by 8 bases and the J gene end by 7 bases; junction bases not matched to a gene: 13. The CDR3 is made up of 15 amino acids. DNA for the CDR3: TGTGCCAGCGGCTCGCCGGGACAGGGGGTTTTTGAGCAGTACTTC. This gives the protein CASGSPGQGVFEQYF.

Details on this clone: The sample carries other DNA sequences with the same CDR3. This sequence joins TRBV18 and TRBJ2-7; D is possibly TRBD1 (6 bases). The CDR3 extends over 14 amino acids. Looked up from germline, CDR1 is KGHSH and CDR2 is LQKENI. V lost 1 base to trimming and J lost 6 bases, with 13 bases between them. In DNA form, the CDR3 reads TGTGCCAGCTCACCACTGCCGACAGGCTCCGAGCAGTACTTC. As protein: CASSPLPTGSEQYF. The full variable domain, completed using reference TRBV18 and TRBJ2-7, is NAGVMQNPRHLVRRRGQEARLRCSPMKGHSHVYWYRQLPEEGLKFMVYLQKENIIDESGMPKERFSAEFPKEGPSILRIQQVVRGDSAAYFCASSPLPTGSEQYFGPGTRLTVT.

The chain combines TRBV19 with TRBJ2-2; no clear D. Trimming pared 1 base from V and 6 bases from J, leaving 15 bases between. The CDR3 loop spans 16 amino acids. CDR1 is LNHDA, CDR2 SQIVND, per germline (reference sequence). The CDR3 is CASSIALSDIPGELFF. The CDR3 DNA is TGTGCCAGTAGTATAGCATTAAGTGACATTCCCGGGGAGCTGTTTTTT.

V usage is TRBV19 and J usage is TRBJ1-5; D is unresolved. Trimming removed 5 bases at V and 3 bases at J, with 14 bases between. The CDR3 runs 15 residues. Per the germline V gene, CDR1 is LNHDA and CDR2 is SQIVND (reference sequence). For the CDR3, the DNA is TGTGCCAGTAGTGCTGACGGAGTCCCCAATCAGCCCCAGCATTTT. As protein: CASSADGVPNQPQHF.

This chain connects TRBV19 to TRBJ1-4, with D possibly being TRBD1 (5 bases). The V end was cut by 5 bases, the J end by 8 bases, with 15 bases between. This CDR3 region has 14 residues. CDR1 and CDR2 from the germline V gene are LNHDA and SQIVND (reference sequence). The CDR3 region is CASSLGRGGEKLFF. CDR3 bases: TGTGCCAGTAGTCTGGGGCGGGGAGGGGAAAAACTGTTTTTT.

The rearrangement links TRBV20-1 to TRBJ1-6; no reliable D call. V lost 3 bases and J 1 base, leaving 10 bases between the germline ends. The CDR3 runs 15 residues. Germline values: CDR1 DFQATT, CDR2 SNEGSKA (reference sequence). CDR3 in DNA: TGCAGTGCTAGTTTCGGCGGATCCTATAATTCACCCCTCCACTTT. Translated: CSASFGGSYNSPLHF.

The gene calls are TRBV3-1 (or the pseudogene TRBV3-2) and TRBJ2-2; D uncertain. From germline, CDR1 is LGHDT and CDR2 YNNKEL (reference sequence). The CDR3 is 14 residues long. V shed 1 base and J shed 4 bases, with 7 bases lying between them. DNA for the CDR3: TGTGCCAGCAGCCAAGGAAGGACCACCGGGGAGCTGTTTTTT. Its translation is CASSQGRTTGELFF.

The CDR3 DNA sequence: TGTGCCAGCAGCCCACGAGGGATCCCGGGACAGGGAGCGACGAGCTCCTACGAGCAGTACTTC. Protein: CASSPRGIPGQGATSSYEQYF. The J gene is TRBJ2-7, the V gene TRBV7-8; 9 bases are a match to TRBD1. CDR1 and CDR2 from the germline V gene are SGHVS and FQNEAQ. The CDR3 is 21 residues long. V lost 5 bases, J lost 0 bases, and 23 bases stayed unmatched.

The J gene is TRBJ2-5, the V gene TRBV6-2 or TRBV6-3, with a weak D call TRBD1 (6 bases). The CDR3 length is 16 residues. The V gene lost 0 bases and the J gene lost 2 bases, with 13 bases spanning the gap. Germline CDR1 MNHEY, CDR2 SVGEGT. The CDR3 coding sequence is TGTGCCAGCAGTTACTCGGGGGCTTCGGTTCAAGAGACCCAGTACTTC. Translation gives CASSYSGASVQETQYF.

V is TRBV6-2 or TRBV6-3 and J is TRBJ2-3; 10 nucleotides match TRBD1. CDR1 is MNHEY, CDR2 SVGEGT, per germline. The CDR3 sequence is 18 residues long. J lost 3 bases, V lost 8 bases, and 17 bases had no gene match. As DNA, the CDR3 is TGTGCCAGCTGCCCGGGCAAGGTACCGGGACAGGGGACAGATACGCAGTATTTT. Its protein is CASCPGKVPGQGTDTQYF.